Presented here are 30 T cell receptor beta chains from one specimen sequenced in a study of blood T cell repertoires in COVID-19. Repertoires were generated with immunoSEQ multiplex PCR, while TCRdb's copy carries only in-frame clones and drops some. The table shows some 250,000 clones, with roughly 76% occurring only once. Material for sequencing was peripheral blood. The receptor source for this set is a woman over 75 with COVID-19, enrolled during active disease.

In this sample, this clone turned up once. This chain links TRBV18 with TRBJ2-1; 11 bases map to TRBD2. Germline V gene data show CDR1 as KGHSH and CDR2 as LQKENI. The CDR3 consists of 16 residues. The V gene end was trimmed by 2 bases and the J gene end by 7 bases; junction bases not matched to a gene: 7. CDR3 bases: TGTGCCAGCTCACCATATCTAGCGGGAGGTAGAAATGAGCAGTTCTTC. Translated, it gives CASSPYLAGGRNEQFF.

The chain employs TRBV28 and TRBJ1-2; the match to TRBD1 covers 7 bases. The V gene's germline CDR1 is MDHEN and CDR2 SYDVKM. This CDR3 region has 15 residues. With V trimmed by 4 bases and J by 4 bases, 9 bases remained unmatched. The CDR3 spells CASSSTGTVGYGYTF. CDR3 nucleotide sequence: TGTGCCAGCAGTTCGACCGGGACAGTCGGCTATGGCTACACCTTC.

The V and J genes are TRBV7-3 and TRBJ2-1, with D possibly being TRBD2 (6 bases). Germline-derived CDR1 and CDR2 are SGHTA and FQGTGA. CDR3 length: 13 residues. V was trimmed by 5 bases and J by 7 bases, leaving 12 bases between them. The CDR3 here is CASSRGVTNEQFF. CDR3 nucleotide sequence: TGTGCCAGCAGCCGCGGGGTCACTAATGAGCAGTTCTTC.

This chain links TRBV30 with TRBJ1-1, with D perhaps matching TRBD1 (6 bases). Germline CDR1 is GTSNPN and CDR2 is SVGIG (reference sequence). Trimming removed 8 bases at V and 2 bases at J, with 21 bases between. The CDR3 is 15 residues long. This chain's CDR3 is CAGRGQGLINTEAFF. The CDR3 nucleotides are TGTGCCGGCCGGGGACAAGGGCTTATTAACACTGAAGCTTTCTTT.

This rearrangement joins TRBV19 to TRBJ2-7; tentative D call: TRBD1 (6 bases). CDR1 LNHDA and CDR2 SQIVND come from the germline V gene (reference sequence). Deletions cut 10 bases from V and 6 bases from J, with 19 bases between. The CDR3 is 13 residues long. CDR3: CATAADSPLEQYF. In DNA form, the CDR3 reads TGTGCCACCGCAGCGGACAGCCCCCTCGAGCAGTACTTC.

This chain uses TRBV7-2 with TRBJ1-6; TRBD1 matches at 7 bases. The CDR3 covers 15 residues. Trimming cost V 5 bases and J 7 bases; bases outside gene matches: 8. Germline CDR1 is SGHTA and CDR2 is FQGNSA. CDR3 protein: CASSPTGQPNSPLHF. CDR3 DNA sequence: TGTGCCAGCAGCCCAACGGGACAGCCGAATTCACCCCTCCACTTT.

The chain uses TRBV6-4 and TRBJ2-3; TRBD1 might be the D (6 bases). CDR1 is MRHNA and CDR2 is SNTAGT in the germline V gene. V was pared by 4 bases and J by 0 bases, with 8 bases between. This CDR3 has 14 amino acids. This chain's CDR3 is CASSVGGSTDTQYF. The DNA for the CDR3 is TGTGCCAGCAGTGTAGGGGGTAGCACAGATACGCAGTATTTT.

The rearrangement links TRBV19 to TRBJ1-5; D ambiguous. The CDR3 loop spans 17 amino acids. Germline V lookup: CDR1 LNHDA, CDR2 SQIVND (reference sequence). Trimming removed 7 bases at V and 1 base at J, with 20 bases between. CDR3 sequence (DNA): TGTGCCAGTACCAGGAGGGCAGATATCGGGAGCAATCAGCCCCAGCATTTT. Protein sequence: CASTRRADIGSNQPQHF.

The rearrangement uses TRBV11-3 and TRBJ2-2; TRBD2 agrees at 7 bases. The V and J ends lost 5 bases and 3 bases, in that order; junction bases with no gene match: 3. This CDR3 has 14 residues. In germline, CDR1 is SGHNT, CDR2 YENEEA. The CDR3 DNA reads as TGTGCCAGCAGCCCGGGGGGAGACACCGGGGAGCTGTTTTTT. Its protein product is CASSPGGDTGELFF.

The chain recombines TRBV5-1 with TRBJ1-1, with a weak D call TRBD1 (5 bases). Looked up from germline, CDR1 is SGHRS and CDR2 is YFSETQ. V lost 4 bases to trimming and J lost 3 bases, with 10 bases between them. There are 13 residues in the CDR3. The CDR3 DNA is TGCGCCAGCAGCGCGCAAGGGGACACTGAAGCTTTCTTT. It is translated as CASSAQGDTEAFF.

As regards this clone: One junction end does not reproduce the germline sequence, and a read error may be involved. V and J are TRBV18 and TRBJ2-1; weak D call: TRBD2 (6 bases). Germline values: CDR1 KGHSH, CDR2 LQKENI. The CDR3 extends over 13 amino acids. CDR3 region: CASSRDSNNEQFF. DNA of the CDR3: TGTGCCAGCTCCCGGGACTCCAACAATGAGCAGTTCTTC. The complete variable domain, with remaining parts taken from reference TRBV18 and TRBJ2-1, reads NAGVMQNPRHLVRRRGQEARLRCSPMKGHSHVYWYRQLPEEGLKFMVYLQKENIIDESGMPKERFSAEFPKEGPSILRIQQVVRGDSAAYFCASSRDSNNEQFFGPGTRLTVL.

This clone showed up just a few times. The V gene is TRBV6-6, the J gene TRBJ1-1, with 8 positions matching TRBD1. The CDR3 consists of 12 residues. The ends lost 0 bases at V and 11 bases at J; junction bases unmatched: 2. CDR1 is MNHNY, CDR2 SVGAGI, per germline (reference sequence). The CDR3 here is CASSYSQGDAFF. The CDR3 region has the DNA TGTGCCAGCAGTTACTCACAGGGGGATGCTTTCTTT.

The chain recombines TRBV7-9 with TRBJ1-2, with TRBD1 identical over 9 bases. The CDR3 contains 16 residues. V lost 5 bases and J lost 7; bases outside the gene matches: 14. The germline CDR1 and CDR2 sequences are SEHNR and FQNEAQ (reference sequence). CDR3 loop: CASSASTGQGVSGYTF. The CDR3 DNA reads TGTGCCAGCAGCGCCAGCACGGGACAGGGAGTATCTGGCTACACCTTC.

This CDR3 is CASSQGGMNTEAFF. The CDR3 DNA follows: TGTGCCAGCAGCCAAGGGGGCATGAACACTGAAGCTTTCTTT. The rearrangement links TRBV3-1 (or the pseudogene TRBV3-2) to TRBJ1-1; possible D gene TRBD1, 5 bases. Trimming stripped 1 base from V and 0 bases from J, with 6 bases between. Germline CDR1 LGHDT, CDR2 YNNKEL (reference sequence). The CDR3 is 14 residues long.

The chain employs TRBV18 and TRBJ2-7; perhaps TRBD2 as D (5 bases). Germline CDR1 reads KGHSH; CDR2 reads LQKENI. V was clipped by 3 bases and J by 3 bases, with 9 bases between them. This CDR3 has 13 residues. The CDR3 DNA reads TGTGCCAGCTCACCGGAGAGGGACTACGAGCAGTACTTC. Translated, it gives CASSPERDYEQYF.

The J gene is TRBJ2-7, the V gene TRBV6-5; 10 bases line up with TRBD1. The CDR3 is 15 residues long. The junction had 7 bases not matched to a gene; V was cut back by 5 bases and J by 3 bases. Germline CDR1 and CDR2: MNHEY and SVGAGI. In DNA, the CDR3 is TGTGCCAGCAGTCCGAGGACAGGGGGGAACTACGAGCAGTACTTC. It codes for CASSPRTGGNYEQYF.

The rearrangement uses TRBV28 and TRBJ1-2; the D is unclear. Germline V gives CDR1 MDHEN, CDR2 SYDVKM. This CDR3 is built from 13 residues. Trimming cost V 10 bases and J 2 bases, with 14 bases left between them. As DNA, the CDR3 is TGTGCCACCAGAGAACCCGAGAACTATGGCTACACCTTC. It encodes CATREPENYGYTF.

The CDR3 region has the DNA TGTGCCAGCAGCTCTGGAGGGGGCCCGAGGACTGAAGCTTTCTTT. Its protein product is CASSSGGGPRTEAFF. This chain joins TRBV11-2 and TRBJ1-1; the match to TRBD1 covers 7 bases. CDR1 and CDR2 from the germline V gene are SGHAT and FQNNGV. The CDR3 has 15 amino acids. The ends lost 4 bases at V and 5 bases at J; junction bases unmatched: 10.

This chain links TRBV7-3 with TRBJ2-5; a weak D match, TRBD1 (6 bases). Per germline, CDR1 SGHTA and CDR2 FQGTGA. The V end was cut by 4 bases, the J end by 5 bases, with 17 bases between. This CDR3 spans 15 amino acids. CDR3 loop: CASSSQGRAGETQYF. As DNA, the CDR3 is TGTGCCAGCAGCTCACAGGGACGAGCCGGGGAGACCCAGTACTTC.

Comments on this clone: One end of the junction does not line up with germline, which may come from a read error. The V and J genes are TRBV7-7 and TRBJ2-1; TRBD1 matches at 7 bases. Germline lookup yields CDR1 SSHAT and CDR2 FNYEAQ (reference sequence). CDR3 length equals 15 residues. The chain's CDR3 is CASSSGRGTYNEQFF. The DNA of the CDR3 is TGTGCTAGCAGCTCTGGCAGGGGGACCTACAATGAGCAGTTCTTC.

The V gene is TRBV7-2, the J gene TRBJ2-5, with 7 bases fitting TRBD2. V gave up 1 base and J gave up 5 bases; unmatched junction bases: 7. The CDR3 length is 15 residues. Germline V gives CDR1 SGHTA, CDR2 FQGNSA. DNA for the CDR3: TGTGCCAGCAGCTTAGTCGCGGGGGAACGTGAGACCCAGTACTTC. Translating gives CASSLVAGERETQYF.

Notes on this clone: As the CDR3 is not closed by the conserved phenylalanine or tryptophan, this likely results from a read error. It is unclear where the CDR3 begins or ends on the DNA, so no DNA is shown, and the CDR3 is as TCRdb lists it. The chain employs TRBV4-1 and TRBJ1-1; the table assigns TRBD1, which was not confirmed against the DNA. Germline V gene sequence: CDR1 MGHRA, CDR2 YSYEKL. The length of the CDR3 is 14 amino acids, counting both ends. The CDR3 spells CASSQTLDRAPSRL.

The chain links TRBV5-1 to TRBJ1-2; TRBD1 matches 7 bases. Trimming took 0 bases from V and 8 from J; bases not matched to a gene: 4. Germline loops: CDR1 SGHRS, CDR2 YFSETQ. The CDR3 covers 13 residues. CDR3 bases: TGCGCCAGCAGCTTGGAGGGGGCCGCCGGCTACACCTTC. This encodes CASSLEGAAGYTF.

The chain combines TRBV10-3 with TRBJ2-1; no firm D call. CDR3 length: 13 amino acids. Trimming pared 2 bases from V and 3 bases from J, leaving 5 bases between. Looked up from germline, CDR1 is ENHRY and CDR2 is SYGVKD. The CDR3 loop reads CAISEAGYNEQFF. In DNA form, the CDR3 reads TGTGCCATCAGTGAGGCAGGCTACAATGAGCAGTTCTTC.

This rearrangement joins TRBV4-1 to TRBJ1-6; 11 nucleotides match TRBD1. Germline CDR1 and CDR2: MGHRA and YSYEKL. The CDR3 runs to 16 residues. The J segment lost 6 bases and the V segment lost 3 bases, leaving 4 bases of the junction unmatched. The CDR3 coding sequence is TGCGCCAGCAGCCAGTGGACAGGGGGCTCTAATTCACCCCTCCACTTT. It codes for CASSQWTGGSNSPLHF.

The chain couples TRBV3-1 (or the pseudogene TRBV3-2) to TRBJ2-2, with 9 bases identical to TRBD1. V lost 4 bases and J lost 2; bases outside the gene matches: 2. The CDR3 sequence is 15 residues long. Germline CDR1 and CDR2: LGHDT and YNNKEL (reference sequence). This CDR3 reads CASSPTGGNTGELFF. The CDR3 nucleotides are TGTGCCAGCAGCCCTACAGGGGGCAACACCGGGGAGCTGTTTTTT.

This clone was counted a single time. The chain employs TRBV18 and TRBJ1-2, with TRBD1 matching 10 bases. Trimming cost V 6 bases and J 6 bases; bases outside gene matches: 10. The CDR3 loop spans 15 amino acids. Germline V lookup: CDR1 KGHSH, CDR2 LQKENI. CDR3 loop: CASSKPGQGQDGYTF. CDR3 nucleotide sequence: TGTGCCAGCTCGAAGCCGGGACAGGGGCAGGATGGCTACACCTTC.

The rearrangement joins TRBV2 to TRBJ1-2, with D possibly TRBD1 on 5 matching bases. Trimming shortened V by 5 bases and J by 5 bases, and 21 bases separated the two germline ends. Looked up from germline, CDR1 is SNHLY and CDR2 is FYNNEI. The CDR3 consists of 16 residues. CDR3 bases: TGTGCCAGCAGTCCCCGCTTAGTCCAGGGAAATTATGGCTACACCTTC. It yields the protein CASSPRLVQGNYGYTF.

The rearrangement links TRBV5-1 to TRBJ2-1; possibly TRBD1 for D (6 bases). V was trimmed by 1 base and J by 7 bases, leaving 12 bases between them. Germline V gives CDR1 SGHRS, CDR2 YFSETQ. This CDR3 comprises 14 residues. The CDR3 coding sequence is TGCGCCAGCAGCTTGTCAACAGGGAATAATGAGCAGTTCTTC. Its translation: CASSLSTGNNEQFF. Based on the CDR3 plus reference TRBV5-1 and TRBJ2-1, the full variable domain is KAGVTQTPRYLIKTRGQQVTLSCSPISGHRSVSWYQQTPGQGLQFLFEYFSETQRNKGNFPGRFSGRQFSNSRSEMNVSTLELGDSALYLCASSLSTGNNEQFFGPGTRLTVL.

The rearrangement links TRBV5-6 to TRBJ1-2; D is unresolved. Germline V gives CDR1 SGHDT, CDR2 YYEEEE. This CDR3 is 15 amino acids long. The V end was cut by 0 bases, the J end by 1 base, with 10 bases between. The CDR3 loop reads CASSLAGGGNYGYTF. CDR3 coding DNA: TGTGCCAGCAGCTTGGCAGGAGGAGGTAACTATGGCTACACCTTC.